One and the same sample provided the 3 T cell receptor beta chains below, sequenced in a study of shared clonotypes between healthy human individuals. Assay: immunoSEQ multiplex PCR; the TCRdb copy retains only in-frame clones and omits some. The table includes 2 million to 2.5 million clones, under 95% detected once. Sequencing was performed on naive CD4+ T cells from PBMCs. Sample subset: CD45RA+ positively selected. The receptors shown here come from a man aged 18 to 29 in good health. Some clones in this sample may be carry-over from other donors' samples.

Concerning this clone: Other nucleotide sequences from this sample produce the same CDR3. The chain has TRBV7-2 and TRBJ1-5; D might be TRBD1 (5 bases). The CDR3 length is 13 residues. CDR1 is SGHTA and CDR2 is FQGNSA in the germline V gene. Trimming took off 1 base at V and 7 bases at J, with 8 bases between the two ends. The CDR3: CASSLGWDQPQHF. Written as DNA, the CDR3 is TGTGCCAGCAGCTTAGGATGGGACCAGCCCCAGCATTTT. Variable domain in full (rest from reference TRBV7-2 and TRBJ1-5): GAGVSQSPSNKVTEKGKDVELRCDPISGHTALYWYRQSLGQGLEFLIYFQGNSAPDKSGLPSDRFSAERTGGSVSTLTIQRTQQEDSAVYLCASSLGWDQPQHFGDGTRLSIL.

V usage is TRBV5-1 and J usage is TRBJ2-7; maybe TRBD2 (6 bases). CDR3 length: 16 residues. Between the trimmed V and J ends, which lost 1 base and 3 bases, there was a span of 17 bases. Germline CDR1 SGHRS, CDR2 YFSETQ. CDR3 sequence: CASSLLPGGNNYEQYF. CDR3 nucleotides: TGCGCCAGCAGCTTGCTCCCCGGAGGGAACAACTACGAGCAGTACTTC.

This sequence joins TRBV7-2 and TRBJ2-5, with no clear D. Per the germline V gene, CDR1 is SGHTA and CDR2 is FQGNSA. V was shortened by 0 bases and J by 1 base, with 9 bases between the two germline ends. The CDR3 is 15 amino acids. Written as DNA, the CDR3 is TGTGCCAGCAGCTTAGCCCGTAGTACCCAAGAGACCCAGTACTTC. It translates to CASSLARSTQETQYF. Filled out from reference TRBV7-2 and TRBJ2-5, the complete variable domain reads GAGVSQSPSNKVTEKGKDVELRCDPISGHTALYWYRQSLGQGLEFLIYFQGNSAPDKSGLPSDRFSAERTGGSVSTLTIQRTQQEDSAVYLCASSLARSTQETQYFGPGTRLLVL.